This T cell receptor beta chain was identified during a study of cytomegalovirus exposure and HLA in healthy donors. The germline V gene encodes CDR1 SNHLY and CDR2 FYNNEI. The V end lost 10 bases, the J end lost 6 bases, and 12 bases lay between the germline ends. This CDR3 spans 12 amino acids. PCR employed 60 Vbeta and 13 Jbeta primers. Here immunoSEQ multiplex PCR was the method, and the copy in TCRdb shows in-frame clones only, minus some. The sample consists of 90,000 to 150,000 clones, about 72% of them appearing once. Sequencing input: PBMCs. This sequence originates from a man aged 50-60 years in good health and CMV-seropositive. The chain links TRBV2 to TRBJ1-4; D is possibly TRBD1 (5 bases). CDR3 in amino acids: CATGGNDEKLFF. CDR3 in DNA: TGTGCCACCGGGGGTAACGATGAAAAACTGTTTTTT. The full variable domain, rest sourced from reference TRBV2 and TRBJ1-4, is EPEVTQTPSHQVTQMGQEVILRCVPISNHLYFYWYRQILGQKVEFLVSFYNNEISEKSEIFDDQFSVERPDGSNFTLKIRSTKLEDSAMYFCATGGNDEKLFFGSGTQLSVL.